This T cell receptor beta chain was observed in a study of cytomegalovirus exposure and HLA in healthy donors. Findings and caveats of the study: Indistinguishability led to the exclusion of some V segments, TRBV6-2 and TRBV6-3 included.

The PCR employed 60 Vbeta primers together with 13 Jbeta primers. Sequencing was performed with immunoSEQ multiplex PCR; in TCRdb, only in-frame clones are kept and a portion is missing. The sample shows more than 65,000 clones, about three quarters of them seen only once. The CDR3 length is 16 residues. The germline V gene encodes CDR1 KGHSH and CDR2 LQKENI. V lost 0 bases to trimming and J lost 7 bases, with 15 bases between them. Points on this clone: The antigen is not known.

Although they were nominally healthy when sampled, donors likely had unrecorded immune exposures. V usage is TRBV18 and J usage is TRBJ1-4; D is perhaps TRBD1 (5 bases). The receptor comes from a female donor in good health and CMV-seronegative. Material for sequencing was PBMCs. In DNA form, the CDR3 reads TGTGCCAGCTCACCACCGTCAGTGGCCGGGGGTGAAAAACTGTTTTTT. Residues: CASSPPSVAGGEKLFF.